This T cell receptor beta chain was obtained from a study of shared clonotypes between healthy human individuals. On this clone itself: The antigen is not known.

The CDR3 is 12 residues long. Per the germline V gene, CDR1 is MNHNS and CDR2 is SASEGT. V shed 7 bases and J shed 3 bases, with 7 bases lying between them. Sequencing used immunoSEQ multiplex PCR; TCRdb keeps in-frame clones, though not all of them. The sample carries about 710,000 clones, around 73% recorded once. Study results and limitations: On the whole, naive subsets had larger estimated richness than memory subsets had.

What was sequenced was memory CD4+ T cells sorted from blood. The sample's subset: CD45RA-negative fraction. This chain uses TRBV6-1 with TRBJ2-1; D gene ambiguous. The clonotype originates from a woman in her twenties or thirties in good health. This chain's CDR3 is CASTGVYNEQFF. CDR3 in DNA: TGTGCCAGCACTGGTGTCTACAATGAGCAGTTCTTC.